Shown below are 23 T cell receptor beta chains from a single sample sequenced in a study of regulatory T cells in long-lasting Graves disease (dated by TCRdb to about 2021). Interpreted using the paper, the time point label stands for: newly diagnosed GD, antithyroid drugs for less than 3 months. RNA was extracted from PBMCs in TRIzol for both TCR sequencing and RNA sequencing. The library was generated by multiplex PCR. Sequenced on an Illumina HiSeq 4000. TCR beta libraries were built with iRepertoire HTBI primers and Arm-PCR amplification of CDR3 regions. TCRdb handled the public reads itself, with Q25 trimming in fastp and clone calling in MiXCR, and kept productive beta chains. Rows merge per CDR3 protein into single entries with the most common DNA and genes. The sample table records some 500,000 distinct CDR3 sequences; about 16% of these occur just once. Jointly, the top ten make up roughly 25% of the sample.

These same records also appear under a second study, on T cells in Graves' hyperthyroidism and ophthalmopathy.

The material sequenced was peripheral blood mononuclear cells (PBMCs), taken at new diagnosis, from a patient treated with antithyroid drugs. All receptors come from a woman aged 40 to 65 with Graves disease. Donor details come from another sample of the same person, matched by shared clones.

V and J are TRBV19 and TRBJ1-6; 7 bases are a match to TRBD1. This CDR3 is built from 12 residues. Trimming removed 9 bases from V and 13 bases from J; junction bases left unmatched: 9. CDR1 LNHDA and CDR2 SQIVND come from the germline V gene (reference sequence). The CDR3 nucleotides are TGTGCCAGCCGCACAGGGGACGGGCCCCTCCACTTT. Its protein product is CASRTGDGPLHF.

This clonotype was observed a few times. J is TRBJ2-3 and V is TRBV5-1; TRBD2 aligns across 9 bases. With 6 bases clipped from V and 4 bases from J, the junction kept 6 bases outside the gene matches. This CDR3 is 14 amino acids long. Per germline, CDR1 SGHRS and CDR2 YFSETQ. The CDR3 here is CASKRLAGSDTQYF. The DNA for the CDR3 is TGCGCCAGCAAGAGGCTAGCGGGGTCAGATACGCAGTATTTT.

CDR3: CATSRDPGVGSPLHF. The CDR3 DNA sequence: TGTGCCACCAGCAGAGATCCAGGGGTGGGTTCACCCCTCCACTTT. The chain is built from TRBV15 and TRBJ1-6; possible D gene TRBD1, 6 bases. Germline values: CDR1 LNHNV, CDR2 YYDKDF (reference sequence). The CDR3 is made up of 15 amino acids. V lost 0 bases, J lost 9 bases, and 12 bases lay in between.

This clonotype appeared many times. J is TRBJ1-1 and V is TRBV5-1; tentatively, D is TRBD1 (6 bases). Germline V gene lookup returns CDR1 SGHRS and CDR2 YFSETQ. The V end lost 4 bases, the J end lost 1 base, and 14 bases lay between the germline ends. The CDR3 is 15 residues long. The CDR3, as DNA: TGCGCCAGCAGCGCCTTTTCAGGGGCGAACACTGAAGCTTTCTTT. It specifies CASSAFSGANTEAFF.

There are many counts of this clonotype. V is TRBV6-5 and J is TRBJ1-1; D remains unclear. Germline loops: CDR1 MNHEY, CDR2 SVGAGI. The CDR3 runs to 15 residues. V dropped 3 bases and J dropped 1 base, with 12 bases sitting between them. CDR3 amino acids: CASSYSGFGNTEAFF. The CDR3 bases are TGTGCCAGCAGTTATTCAGGATTCGGGAACACTGAAGCTTTCTTT.

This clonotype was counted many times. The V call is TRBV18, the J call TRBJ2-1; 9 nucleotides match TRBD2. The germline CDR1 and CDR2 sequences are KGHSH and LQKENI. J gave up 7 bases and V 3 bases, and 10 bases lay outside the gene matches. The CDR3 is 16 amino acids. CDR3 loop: CASSPASGAGRNEQFF. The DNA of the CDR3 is TGTGCCAGCTCACCGGCTAGCGGGGCGGGTAGGAATGAGCAGTTCTTC.

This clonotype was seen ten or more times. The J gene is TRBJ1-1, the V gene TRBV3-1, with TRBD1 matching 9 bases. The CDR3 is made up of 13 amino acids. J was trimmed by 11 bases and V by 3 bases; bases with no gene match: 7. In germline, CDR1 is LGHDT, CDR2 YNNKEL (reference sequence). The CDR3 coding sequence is TGTGCCAGCAGCCACACAGGGGGCGCAGAGGCTTTCTTT. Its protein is CASSHTGGAEAFF. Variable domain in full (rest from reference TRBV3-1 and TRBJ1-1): DTAVSQTPKYLVTQMGNDKSIKCEQNLGHDTMYWYKQDSKKFLKIMFSYNNKELIINETVPNRFSPKSPDKAHLNLHINSLELGDSAVYFCASSHTGGAEAFFGQGTRLTVV.

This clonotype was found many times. CDR3 DNA sequence: TGCAGTGCAATGAGCGGGGGGGCCTACGAGCAGTACTTC. Translation: CSAMSGGAYEQYF. V gene TRBV20-1 combines with J gene TRBJ2-7; 10 nucleotides match TRBD2. The CDR3 is made up of 13 amino acids. Germline V lookup: CDR1 DFQATT, CDR2 SNEGSKA (reference sequence). The ends lost 6 bases at V and 2 bases at J; junction bases unmatched: 4.

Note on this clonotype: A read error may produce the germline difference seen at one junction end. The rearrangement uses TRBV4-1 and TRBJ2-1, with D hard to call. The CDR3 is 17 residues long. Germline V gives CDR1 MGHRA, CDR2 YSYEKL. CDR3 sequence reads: CASSQDLSDSSYNEQFF. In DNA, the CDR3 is TGTGCCAGCAGCCAAGATCTTTCCGATAGCTCCTACAATGAGCAGTTCTTC.

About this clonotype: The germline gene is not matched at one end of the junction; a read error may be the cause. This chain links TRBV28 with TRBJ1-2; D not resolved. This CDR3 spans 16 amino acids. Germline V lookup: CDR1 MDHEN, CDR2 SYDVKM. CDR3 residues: CASGFLQLAGNYGYTF. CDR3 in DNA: TGTGCCAGCGGTTTCCTTCAACTCGCGGGTAACTATGGCTACACCTTC.

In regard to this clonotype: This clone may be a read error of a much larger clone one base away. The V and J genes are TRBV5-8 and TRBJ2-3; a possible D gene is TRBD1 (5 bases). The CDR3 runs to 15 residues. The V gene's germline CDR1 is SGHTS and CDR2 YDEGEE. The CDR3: CASSFLFAATGTQYF. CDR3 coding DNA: TGTGCCAGCAGCTTTCTTTTTGCGGCCACAGGTACGCAGTATTTT.

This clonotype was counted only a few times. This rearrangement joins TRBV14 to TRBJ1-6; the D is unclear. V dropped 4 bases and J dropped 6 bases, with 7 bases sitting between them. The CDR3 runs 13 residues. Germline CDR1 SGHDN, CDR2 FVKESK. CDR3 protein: CASSPRINSPLHF. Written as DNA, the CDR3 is TGTGCCAGCAGCCCCAGAATTAATTCACCCCTCCACTTT.

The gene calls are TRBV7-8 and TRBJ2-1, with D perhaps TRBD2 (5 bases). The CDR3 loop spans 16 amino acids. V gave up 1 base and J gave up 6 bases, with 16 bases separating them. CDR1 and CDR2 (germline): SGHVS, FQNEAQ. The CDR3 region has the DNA TGTGCCAGCAGCTTAGTTCGGCTTGTTCGGGGCAATGAGCAGTTCTTC. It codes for CASSLVRLVRGNEQFF.

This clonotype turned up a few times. This chain's CDR3 is CASSESGSTGELFF. As DNA, the CDR3 is TGCGCCAGCAGTGAGTCGGGGTCCACCGGGGAGCTGTTTTTT. This rearrangement joins TRBV10-1 to TRBJ2-2; D is undetermined. The germline V gene has CDR1 WNHNN and CDR2 SYGVQD (reference sequence). V was clipped by 0 bases and J by 4 bases, with 6 bases between them. This CDR3 has 14 amino acids.

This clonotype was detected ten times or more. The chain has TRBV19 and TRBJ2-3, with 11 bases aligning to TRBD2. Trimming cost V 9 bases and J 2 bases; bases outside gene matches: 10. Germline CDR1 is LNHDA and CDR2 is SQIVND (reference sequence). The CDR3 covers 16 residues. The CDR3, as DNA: TGTGCCAGCAGCTTGGCTAGCGGGGGGAACACAGATACGCAGTATTTT. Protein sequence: CASSLASGGNTDTQYF.

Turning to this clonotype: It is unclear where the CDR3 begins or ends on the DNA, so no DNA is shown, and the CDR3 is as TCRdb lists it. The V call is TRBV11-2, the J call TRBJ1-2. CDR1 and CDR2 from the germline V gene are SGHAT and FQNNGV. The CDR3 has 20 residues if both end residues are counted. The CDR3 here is CASSFYICSAPDTANYGYTF.

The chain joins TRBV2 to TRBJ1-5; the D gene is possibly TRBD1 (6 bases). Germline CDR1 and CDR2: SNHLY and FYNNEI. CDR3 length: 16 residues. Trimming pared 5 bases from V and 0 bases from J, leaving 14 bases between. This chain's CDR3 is CASSSGQPDSNQPQHF. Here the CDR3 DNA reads TGTGCCAGCAGTTCCGGACAGCCAGATAGCAATCAGCCCCAGCATTTT.

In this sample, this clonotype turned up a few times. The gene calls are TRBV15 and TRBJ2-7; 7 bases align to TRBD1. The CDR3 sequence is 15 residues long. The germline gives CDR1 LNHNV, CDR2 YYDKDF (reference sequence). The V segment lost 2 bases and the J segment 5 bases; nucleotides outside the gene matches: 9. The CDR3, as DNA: TGTGCCACCAGCAGATCTCGGGACAGATCAGACGAGCAGTACTTC. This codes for CATSRSRDRSDEQYF.

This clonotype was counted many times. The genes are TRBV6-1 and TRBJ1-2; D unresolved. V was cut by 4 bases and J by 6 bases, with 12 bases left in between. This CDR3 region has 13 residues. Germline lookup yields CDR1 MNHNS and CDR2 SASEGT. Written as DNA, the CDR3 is TGTGCCAGCAGTGCACAGATCGATGATGGCTACACCTTC. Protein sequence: CASSAQIDDGYTF.

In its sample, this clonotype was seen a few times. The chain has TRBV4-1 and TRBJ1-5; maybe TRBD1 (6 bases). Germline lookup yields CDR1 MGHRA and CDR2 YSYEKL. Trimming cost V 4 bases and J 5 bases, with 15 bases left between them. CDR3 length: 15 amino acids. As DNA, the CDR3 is TGCGCCAGCAGCCGGCACGACAGGAACGATCAGCCCCAGCATTTT. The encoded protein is CASSRHDRNDQPQHF.

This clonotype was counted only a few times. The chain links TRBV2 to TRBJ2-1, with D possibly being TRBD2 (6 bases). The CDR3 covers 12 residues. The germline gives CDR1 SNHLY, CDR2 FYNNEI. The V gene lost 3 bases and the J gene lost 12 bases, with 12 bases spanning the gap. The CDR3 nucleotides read TGTGCCAGCAGTGATACCGGGAGTGGGCAGTTCTTC. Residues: CASSDTGSGQFF. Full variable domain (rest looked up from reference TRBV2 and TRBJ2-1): EPEVTQTPSHQVTQMGQEVILRCVPISNHLYFYWYRQILGQKVEFLVSFYNNEISEKSEIFDDQFSVERPDGSNFTLKIRSTKLEDSAMYFCASSDTGSGQFFGPGTRLTVL.

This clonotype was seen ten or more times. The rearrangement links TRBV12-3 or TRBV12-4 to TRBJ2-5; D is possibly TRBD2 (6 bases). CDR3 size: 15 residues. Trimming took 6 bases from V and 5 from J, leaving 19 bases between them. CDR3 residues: CASSSRTGAGETQYF. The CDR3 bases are TGTGCCAGCAGCTCCCGGACGGGCGCGGGGGAGACCCAGTACTTC.

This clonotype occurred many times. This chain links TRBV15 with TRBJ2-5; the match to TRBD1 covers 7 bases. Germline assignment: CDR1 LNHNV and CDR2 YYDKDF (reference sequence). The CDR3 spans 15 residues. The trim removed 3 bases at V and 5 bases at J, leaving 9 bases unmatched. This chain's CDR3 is CATSSGTDPSETQYF. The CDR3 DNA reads TGTGCCACCAGCAGCGGGACAGATCCCTCGGAGACCCAGTACTTC.